These 30 T cell receptor beta chains were sequenced from one sample in a study of blood T cells in healthy people across ages. The use of a sample-barcoded 5' primer and a J-beta primer mix characterized a second PCR of about 6 to 12 cycles. TCRdb analysed the 5' RACE reads with MiXCR anew, one entry per CDR3 protein. The repertoire has about 650,000 distinct CDR3 sequences, 32% of them found once; the top ten carry 15% to 19%. What was sequenced was blood. Source of these receptors: a woman older than 75 in good health.

This rearrangement joins TRBV7-3 to TRBJ2-7; D gene ambiguous. Trimming removed 0 bases from V and 0 bases from J, with 9 bases in between. The germline gives CDR1 SGHTA, CDR2 FQGTGA. This CDR3 is built from 15 residues. CDR3 sequence (DNA): TGTGCCAGCAGCTTAACAGGGTCCCCCTCCTACGAGCAGTACTTC. It yields the protein CASSLTGSPSYEQYF. Full variable domain (outside the CDR3, taken from reference TRBV7-3 and TRBJ2-7): GAGVSQTPSNKVTEKGKYVELRCDPISGHTALYWYRQSLGQGPEFLIYFQGTGAADDSGLPNDRFFAVRPEGSVSTLKIQRTERGDSAVYLCASSLTGSPSYEQYFGPGTRLTVT.

The DNA for the CDR3 is TGTGCCAGCTTGGGACAGAATTCCTACGAGCAGTACTTC. Protein: CASLGQNSYEQYF. The genes are TRBV6-5 and TRBJ2-4, with TRBD1 matching over 7 bases. The end of the DNA aligns better with TRBJ2-7, so the J call may be wrong. Per germline, CDR1 MNHEY and CDR2 SVGAGI. The CDR3 sequence is 13 residues long.

The table lists this clonotype with a count of one. This CDR3 is CASSVGLAGANEQYF. DNA of the CDR3: TGTGCCAGCAGCGTTGGGCTAGCGGGGGCCAATGAGCAGTACTTC. The V and J genes are TRBV9 and TRBJ2-4; 10 bases map to TRBD2. The germline CDR1 and CDR2 sequences are SGDLS and YYNGEE. The trim removed 2 bases at V and 13 bases at J, leaving 12 bases unmatched. This CDR3 has 15 residues.

This clonotype was found many times. This sequence joins TRBV20-1 and TRBJ2-1; a weak D match, TRBD1 (6 bases). Germline CDR1 DFQATT, CDR2 SNEGSKA (reference sequence). The CDR3 extends over 12 amino acids. V was clipped by 5 bases and J by 3 bases, with 8 bases between them. The CDR3 nucleotides read TGCAGTGCTGGGGACATCTACAATGAGCAGTTCTTC. As protein: CSAGDIYNEQFF.

This clonotype was detected many times. The chain links TRBV15 to TRBJ1-1, with D hard to call. The V and J ends lost 1 base and 2 bases respectively, with 5 bases between them. CDR3 length: 13 residues. Germline-derived CDR1 and CDR2 are LNHNV and YYDKDF (reference sequence). The chain's CDR3 is CATSRGFNTEAFF. CDR3 bases: TGTGCCACCAGCAGAGGTTTCAACACTGAAGCTTTCTTT.

The table lists this clonotype with many counts. V and J are TRBV7-9 and TRBJ1-2, with D hard to call. CDR3 length: 16 residues. In germline, CDR1 is SEHNR, CDR2 FQNEAQ (reference sequence). Trimming shortened V by 2 bases and J by 3 bases, and 16 bases separated the two germline ends. The CDR3: CASSLNWERKDYGYTF. The CDR3 region has the DNA TGTGCCAGCAGCTTAAATTGGGAGAGAAAAGACTATGGCTACACCTTC.

This clonotype was counted only a few times. The rearrangement links TRBV5-1 to TRBJ2-1; 8 nucleotides line up with TRBD2. The CDR3 totals 19 residues. V lost 0 bases and J lost 0; bases outside the gene matches: 11. Germline lookup yields CDR1 SGHRS and CDR2 YFSETQ. CDR3 sequence (DNA): TGCGCCAGCAGCTTGGGTCGTTCGGCGGGGGGCAACTCCTACAATGAGCAGTTCTTC. It encodes CASSLGRSAGGNSYNEQFF.

This chain connects TRBV5-4 to TRBJ2-3; no clear D gene. The germline CDR1 and CDR2 sequences are SGHNT and YYREEE (reference sequence). The CDR3 covers 14 residues. Trimming pared 4 bases from V and 4 bases from J, leaving 13 bases between. The CDR3 is CASSQAPAADTQYF. The CDR3 DNA reads as TGTGCCAGCAGCCAAGCGCCGGCGGCAGATACGCAGTATTTT.

The rearrangement uses TRBV7-2 and TRBJ1-1, with a weak D call TRBD1 (6 bases). This CDR3 region has 15 residues. Germline CDR1 and CDR2: SGHTA and FQGNSA. V was cut by 6 bases and J by 4 bases, with 18 bases left in between. The DNA of the CDR3 is TGTGCCAGCAGAAATAGGGTGGGGGGCTTCACTGAAGCTTTCTTT. Translated: CASRNRVGGFTEAFF.

CDR3 sequence reads: CASSYAPGQGFYEQYF. CDR3 nucleotides: TGTGCCAGCAGTTACGCTCCGGGACAGGGCTTCTACGAGCAGTACTTC. The chain links TRBV6-6 to TRBJ2-7, with 9 bases lining up with TRBD1. The J segment lost 3 bases and the V segment lost 2 bases, leaving 8 bases of the junction unmatched. Per germline, CDR1 MNHNY and CDR2 SVGAGI (reference sequence). The CDR3 covers 16 residues.

This clonotype was seen more than once but under ten times. Just one base apart from a much larger clone, this may be a read error. V and J are TRBV20-1 and TRBJ2-5; 7 bases are a match to TRBD2. Germline V CDR1 and CDR2: DFQATT, SNEGSKA (reference sequence). The CDR3 totals 16 residues. J was trimmed by 4 bases and V by 2 bases; bases with no gene match: 13. The CDR3 region is CSARTPSGGEGETQYF. The CDR3 DNA sequence: TGCAGTGCTAGAACTCCTAGCGGAGGAGAAGGAGAGACCCAGTACTTC.

A remark on this clonotype: Just one base apart from a much larger clone, this may be a read error. The CDR3 DNA reads as TGTGCCAGCAGCTTGGACGGACAGGGGGCACACTATGGCTACACCTTC. It encodes CASSLDGQGAHYGYTF. The rearrangement links TRBV5-6 to TRBJ1-2, with 11 bases lining up with TRBD1. Germline V gene lookup returns CDR1 SGHDT and CDR2 YYEEEE. There are 16 residues in the CDR3. Losses at the gene ends were 0 bases for V and 3 bases for J; bases not matched to a gene: 4.

The chain is built from TRBV5-1 and TRBJ1-1; D gene unclear. Germline CDR1 reads SGHRS; CDR2 reads YFSETQ. Trimming stripped 5 bases from V and 5 bases from J, with 13 bases between. The CDR3 is made up of 13 amino acids. CDR3 in amino acids: CASSEQSGTEAFF. The CDR3, as DNA: TGCGCCAGCAGTGAACAGTCGGGAACTGAAGCTTTCTTT. The variable domain in full, with the rest retrieved from reference TRBV5-1 and TRBJ1-1, is KAGVTQTPRYLIKTRGQQVTLSCSPISGHRSVSWYQQTPGQGLQFLFEYFSETQRNKGNFPGRFSGRQFSNSRSEMNVSTLELGDSALYLCASSEQSGTEAFFGQGTRLTVV.

This clonotype was detected many times. The chain employs TRBV27 and TRBJ1-1; D uncertain. The V gene lost 4 bases and the J gene lost 0 bases, with 12 bases spanning the gap. The germline gives CDR1 MNHEY, CDR2 SMNVEV (reference sequence). The CDR3 totals 15 residues. CDR3 DNA sequence: TGTGCCAGCAGTTCGGGGTCTTCTATGAACACTGAAGCTTTCTTT. It specifies CASSSGSSMNTEAFF.

For this clonotype: This could be a read error, since a much larger clone is one nucleotide away. The chain combines TRBV29-1 with TRBJ1-2, with D unclear. This CDR3 has 11 residues. From germline, CDR1 is SQVTM and CDR2 ANQGSEA. CDR3 region: CSVELSYSYTF. The CDR3 DNA reads as TGCAGCGTTGAACTGAGCTATAGCTACACCTTC.

This clonotype was detected many times. This chain joins TRBV6-2 or TRBV6-3 and TRBJ2-7, with 8 bases that match TRBD1. This CDR3 spans 15 amino acids. Germline V gives CDR1 MNHEY, CDR2 SVGEGT. Trimming cost V 6 bases and J 9 bases; bases outside gene matches: 16. CDR3 in DNA: TGTGCCAGCAGAACGGGACAGGCGATGGGGAAAAGGCAGTACTTC. This gives the protein CASRTGQAMGKRQYF.

This clonotype was counted ten times or more. DNA of the CDR3: TGCAGTGCCACCGGGGGGAAAGAGACCCAGTACTTC. Its protein product is CSATGGKETQYF. The chain recombines TRBV20-1 with TRBJ2-5, with 7 bases that match TRBD2. Germline V CDR1 and CDR2: DFQATT, SNEGSKA (reference sequence). Trimming at V came to 6 bases and at J to 3 bases, leaving 4 bases not matched to a gene. This CDR3 comprises 12 residues.

The sample holds many counts of this clonotype. CDR3 bases: TGCAGTGCCCCACAGAAACCCTTAGCCAAAAACATTCAGTACTTC. Encoded protein: CSAPQKPLAKNIQYF. This chain links TRBV20-1 with TRBJ2-4; D unresolved. CDR1 and CDR2 (germline): DFQATT, SNEGSKA (reference sequence). This CDR3 spans 15 amino acids. Trimming took off 6 bases at V and 0 bases at J, with 15 bases between the two ends.

This clonotype was counted a few times. This chain uses TRBV5-6 with TRBJ1-1; 12 nucleotides align to TRBD1. Unmatched junction bases numbered 2, after V lost 2 bases and J lost 6 bases. The CDR3 loop spans 14 amino acids. Germline CDR1 reads SGHDT; CDR2 reads YYEEEE. CDR3 DNA: TGTGCCAGCAGCTTCGGGACAGGGGGCTCTGAAGCTTTCTTT. It encodes CASSFGTGGSEAFF.

As concerns this clonotype: A much more abundant neighbour one base away suggests this may be a read error. This chain connects TRBV6-5 to TRBJ1-5; 7 nucleotides agree with TRBD1. The CDR3 has 18 residues. Germline CDR1 and CDR2: MNHEY and SVGAGI. The CDR3 DNA is TGTGCCAGCAGTTTGGAAAGGACAGGACTCTATAGCAGTCAGCCCCAGCATTTT. Protein sequence: CASSLERTGLYSSQPQHF.

A single count supports this clonotype. In nucleotides, the CDR3 is TGTGCCGGGGGGACTGACCCCTACGAGCAGTACTTC. Its translation is CAGGTDPYEQYF. V is TRBV7-9 and J is TRBJ2-7; tentatively, D is TRBD2 (6 bases). This CDR3 region has 12 residues. Germline V gene lookup returns CDR1 SEHNR and CDR2 FQNEAQ (reference sequence). The V end lost 11 bases, the J end lost 2 bases, and 13 bases lay between the germline ends.

The chain has TRBV19 and TRBJ1-5, with D maybe TRBD1 (5 bases). V lost 4 bases to trimming and J lost 3 bases, with 10 bases between them. The CDR3 spans 14 residues. Germline CDR1 and CDR2: LNHDA and SQIVND (reference sequence). As DNA, the CDR3 is TGTGCCAGTAGTACGGCAGGGATCAATCAGCCCCAGCATTTT. Protein sequence: CASSTAGINQPQHF.

The rearrangement uses TRBV7-2 and TRBJ1-1, with a possible D match to TRBD1 (6 bases). Per germline, CDR1 SGHTA and CDR2 FQGNSA. The length of the CDR3 is 14 residues. The ends were cut back, 1 base at V and 6 bases at J, with 12 bases in the middle. The CDR3 loop reads CASSLVQGSSEAFF. Written as DNA, the CDR3 is TGTGCCAGCAGCTTAGTACAGGGCTCCTCTGAAGCTTTCTTT.

There are a few counts of this clonotype. The chain carries TRBV4-1 and TRBJ2-4; 9 nucleotides agree with TRBD2. The end of the DNA is better explained by TRBJ2-7, so the J call may be wrong. The CDR3 has 17 amino acids. Per the germline V gene, CDR1 is MGHRA and CDR2 is YSYEKL. CDR3 loop: CASSHGKPMTSGYEQYF. The CDR3 coding sequence is TGCGCCAGCAGCCACGGGAAACCGATGACTAGCGGCTACGAGCAGTACTTC.

Many counts were recorded for this clonotype. The V call is TRBV12-3 or TRBV12-4, the J call TRBJ2-1; D is possibly TRBD2 (5 bases). CDR3 length equals 16 residues. Deletions cut 2 bases from V and 0 bases from J, with 11 bases between. Written as DNA, the CDR3 is TGTGCCAGCAGTTTATACGGGGTTGGCTCCTACAATGAGCAGTTCTTC. It codes for CASSLYGVGSYNEQFF.

This clonotype was detected a few times. The V gene is TRBV7-3, the J gene TRBJ2-2; the D is unclear. The V and J ends lost 5 bases and 4 bases respectively, with 8 bases between them. The CDR3 length is 13 residues. The V gene's germline CDR1 is SGHTA and CDR2 FQGTGA. CDR3 sequence: CASSQSVTGELFF. The CDR3 nucleotides read TGTGCCAGCAGCCAATCAGTCACCGGGGAGCTGTTTTTT.

For this clonotype: A clone one base away is much larger, so this may be a read error. The J gene is TRBJ2-3, the V gene TRBV9; possibly TRBD1 for D (5 bases). The germline V gene has CDR1 SGDLS and CDR2 YYNGEE. The CDR3 length is 13 residues. The CDR3 bases are TGTGCCAGCAGCGTGGCGACAACAGGTACGCAGTATTTT. This encodes CASSVATTGTQYF.

The sample holds many counts of this clonotype. The chain carries TRBV30 and TRBJ1-5, with TRBD1 matching over 7 bases. CDR3 length: 13 amino acids. Per the germline V gene, CDR1 is GTSNPN and CDR2 is SVGIG (reference sequence). The ends lost 0 bases at V and 9 bases at J; junction bases unmatched: 5. The CDR3 nucleotides are TGTGCCTGGAGTGTAGGACAGGCTGGGCCCCAGCATTTT. Its translation: CAWSVGQAGPQHF.

This clonotype has ten or more counts. The chain has TRBV5-1 and TRBJ2-7; TRBD1 might be the D (5 bases). Germline V gene lookup returns CDR1 SGHRS and CDR2 YFSETQ. The CDR3 length is 14 residues. V lost 4 bases and J lost 0, with 11 bases in between. The CDR3 loop reads CASSGSGNSYEQYF. CDR3 sequence (DNA): TGCGCCAGCAGCGGGTCAGGGAACTCCTACGAGCAGTACTTC.

The V gene is TRBV19, the J gene TRBJ2-2; D not resolved. Between the trimmed V and J ends, which lost 3 bases and 6 bases, there was a span of 5 bases. This CDR3 region has 12 residues. The germline CDR1 and CDR2 sequences are LNHDA and SQIVND (reference sequence). CDR3 region: CASSIVAGELFF. Here the CDR3 DNA reads TGTGCCAGTAGTATCGTTGCCGGGGAGCTGTTTTTT.